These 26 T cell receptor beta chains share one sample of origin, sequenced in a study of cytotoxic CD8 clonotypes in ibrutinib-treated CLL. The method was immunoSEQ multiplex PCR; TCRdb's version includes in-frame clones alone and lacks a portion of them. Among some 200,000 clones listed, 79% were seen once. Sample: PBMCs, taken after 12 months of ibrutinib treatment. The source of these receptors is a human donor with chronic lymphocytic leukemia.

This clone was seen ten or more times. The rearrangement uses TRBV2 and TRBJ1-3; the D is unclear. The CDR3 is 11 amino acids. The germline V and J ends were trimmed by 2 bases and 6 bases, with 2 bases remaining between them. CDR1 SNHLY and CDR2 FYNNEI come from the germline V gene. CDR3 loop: CASSELNTIYF. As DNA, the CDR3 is TGTGCCAGCAGTGAACTAAACACCATATATTTT.

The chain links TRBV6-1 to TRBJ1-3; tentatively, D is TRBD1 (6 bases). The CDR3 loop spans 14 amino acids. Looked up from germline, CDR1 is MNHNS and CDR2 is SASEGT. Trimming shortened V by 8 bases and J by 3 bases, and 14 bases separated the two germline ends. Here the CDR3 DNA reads TGTGCCAGCTGGGGGCGGCGCAGTGGAAACACCATATATTTT. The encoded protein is CASWGRRSGNTIYF.

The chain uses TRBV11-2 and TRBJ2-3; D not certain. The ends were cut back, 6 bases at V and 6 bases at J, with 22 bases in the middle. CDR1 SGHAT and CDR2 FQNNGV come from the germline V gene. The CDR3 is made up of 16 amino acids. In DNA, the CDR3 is TGTGCCAGCAGGTACTCTTTGGACCTCTCCTCCGATACGCAGTATTTT. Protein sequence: CASRYSLDLSSDTQYF.

The DNA for the CDR3 is TGTGCCGGCTTTGAGGGAAGGCCCGCAGAGACCCAGTACTTC. Translated: CAGFEGRPAETQYF. The gene calls are TRBV6-1 and TRBJ2-5; D might be TRBD2 (5 bases). Per the germline V gene, CDR1 is MNHNS and CDR2 is SASEGT. V was pared by 11 bases and J by 4 bases, with 20 bases between. The CDR3 contains 14 residues.

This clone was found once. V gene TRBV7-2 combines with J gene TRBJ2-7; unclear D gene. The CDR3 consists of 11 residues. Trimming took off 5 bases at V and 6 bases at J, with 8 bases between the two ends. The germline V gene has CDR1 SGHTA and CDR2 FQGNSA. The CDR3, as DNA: TGTGCCAGCAGCGGAGCGCTCGAGCAGTACTTC. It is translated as CASSGALEQYF.

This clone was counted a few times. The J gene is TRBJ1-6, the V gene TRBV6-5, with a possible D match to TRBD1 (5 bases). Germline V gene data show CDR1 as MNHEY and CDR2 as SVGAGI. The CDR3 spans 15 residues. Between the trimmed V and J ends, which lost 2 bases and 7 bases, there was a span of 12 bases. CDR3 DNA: TGTGCCAGCAGTTACACCGTGGGGCGGAATTCACCCCTCCACTTT. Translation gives CASSYTVGRNSPLHF.

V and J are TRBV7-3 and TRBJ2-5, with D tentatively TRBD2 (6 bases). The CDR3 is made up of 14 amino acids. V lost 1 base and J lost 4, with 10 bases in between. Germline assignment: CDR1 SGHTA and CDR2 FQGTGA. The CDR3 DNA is TGTGCCAGCAGCTTAAACGGGGGTCCAGAGACCCAGTACTTC. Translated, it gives CASSLNGGPETQYF.

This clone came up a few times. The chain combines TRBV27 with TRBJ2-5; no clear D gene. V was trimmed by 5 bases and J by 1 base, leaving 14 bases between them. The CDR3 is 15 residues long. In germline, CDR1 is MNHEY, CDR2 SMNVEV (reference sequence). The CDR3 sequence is CASSATTEVQETQYF. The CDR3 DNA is TGTGCCAGCAGTGCCACCACAGAGGTCCAAGAGACCCAGTACTTC.

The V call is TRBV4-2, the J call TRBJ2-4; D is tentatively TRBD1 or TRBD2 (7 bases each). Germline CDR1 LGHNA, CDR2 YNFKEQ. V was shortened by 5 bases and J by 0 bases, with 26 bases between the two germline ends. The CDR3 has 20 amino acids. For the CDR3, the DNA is TGTGCCAGCAGCACATCTCAGGGGGAGGCAGCGGGACCAGCCAAAAACATTCAGTACTTC. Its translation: CASSTSQGEAAGPAKNIQYF.

CDR3 amino acids: CASSGGQGYYGYTF. CDR3 DNA: TGTGCCAGCAGCGGAGGACAGGGCTACTATGGCTACACCTTC. The chain links TRBV5-6 to TRBJ1-2, with 8 bases identical to TRBD1. The germline CDR1 and CDR2 sequences are SGHDT and YYEEEE. The CDR3 length is 14 residues. The V gene end was trimmed by 4 bases and the J gene end by 3 bases; junction bases not matched to a gene: 5.

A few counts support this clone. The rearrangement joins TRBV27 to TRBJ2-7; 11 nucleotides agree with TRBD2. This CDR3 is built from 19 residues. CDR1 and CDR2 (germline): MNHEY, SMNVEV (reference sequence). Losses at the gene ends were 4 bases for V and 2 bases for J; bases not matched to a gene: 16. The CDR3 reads CASSSHGTSGVKNTYEQYF. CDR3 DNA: TGTGCCAGCAGTTCCCACGGGACTAGCGGAGTTAAAAACACCTACGAGCAGTACTTC.

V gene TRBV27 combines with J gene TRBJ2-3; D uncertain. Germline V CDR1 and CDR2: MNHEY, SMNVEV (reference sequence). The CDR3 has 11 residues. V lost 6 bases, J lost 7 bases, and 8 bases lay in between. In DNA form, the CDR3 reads TGTGCCAGCAGCGGGTCAAATACGCAGTATTTT. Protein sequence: CASSGSNTQYF.

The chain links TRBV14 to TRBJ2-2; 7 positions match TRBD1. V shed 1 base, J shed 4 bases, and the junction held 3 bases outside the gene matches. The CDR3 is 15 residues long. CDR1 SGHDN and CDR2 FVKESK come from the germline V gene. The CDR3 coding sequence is TGTGCCAGCAGCCAAGCCGGGACAGCCACCGGGGAGCTGTTTTTT. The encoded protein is CASSQAGTATGELFF.

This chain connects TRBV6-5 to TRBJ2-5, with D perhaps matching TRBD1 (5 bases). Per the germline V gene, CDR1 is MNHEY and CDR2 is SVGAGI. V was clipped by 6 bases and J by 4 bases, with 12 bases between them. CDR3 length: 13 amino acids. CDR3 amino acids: CASSVTGSETQYF. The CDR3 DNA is TGTGCCAGCAGCGTAACAGGTTCAGAGACCCAGTACTTC.

CDR3 residues: CATSRTGVGNTIYF. Written as DNA, the CDR3 is TGTGCCACCAGTCGGACAGGGGTAGGAAACACCATATATTTT. The gene calls are TRBV15 and TRBJ1-3; TRBD1 matches at 9 bases. CDR1 is LNHNV, CDR2 YYDKDF, per germline (reference sequence). Unmatched junction bases numbered 4, after V lost 6 bases and J lost 4 bases. The length of the CDR3 is 14 residues.

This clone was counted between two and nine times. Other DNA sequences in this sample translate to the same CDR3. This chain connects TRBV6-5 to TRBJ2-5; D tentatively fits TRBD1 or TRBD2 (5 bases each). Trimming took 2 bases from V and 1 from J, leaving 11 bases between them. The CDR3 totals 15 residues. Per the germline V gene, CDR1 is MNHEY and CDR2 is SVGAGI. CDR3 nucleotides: TGTGCCAGCAGTTACCGGGACCGGGGCCAAGAGACCCAGTACTTC. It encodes CASSYRDRGQETQYF.

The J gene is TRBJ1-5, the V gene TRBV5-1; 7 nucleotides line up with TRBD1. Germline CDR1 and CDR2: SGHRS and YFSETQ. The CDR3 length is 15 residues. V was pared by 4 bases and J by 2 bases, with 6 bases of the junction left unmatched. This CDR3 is CASSVTGVGNQPQHF. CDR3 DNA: TGCGCCAGCAGCGTTACAGGGGTGGGCAATCAGCCCCAGCATTTT.

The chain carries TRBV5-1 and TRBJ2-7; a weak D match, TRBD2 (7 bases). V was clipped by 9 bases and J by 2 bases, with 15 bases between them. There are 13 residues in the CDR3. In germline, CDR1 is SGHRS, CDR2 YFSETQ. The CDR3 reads CATRGGGAYEQYF. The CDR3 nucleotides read TGCGCCACCCGAGGGGGGGGTGCCTACGAGCAGTACTTC.

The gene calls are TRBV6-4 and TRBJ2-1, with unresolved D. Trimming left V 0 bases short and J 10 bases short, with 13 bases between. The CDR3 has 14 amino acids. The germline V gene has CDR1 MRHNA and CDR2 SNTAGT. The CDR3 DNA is TGTGCCAGCAGTGACTCGAAAGTGTCATCGGAGCAGTTCTTC. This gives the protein CASSDSKVSSEQFF.

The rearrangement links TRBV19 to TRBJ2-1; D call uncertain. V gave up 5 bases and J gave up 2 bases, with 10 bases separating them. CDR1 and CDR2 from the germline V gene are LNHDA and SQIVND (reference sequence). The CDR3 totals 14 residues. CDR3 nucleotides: TGTGCCAGTAGTGCCCCGCAGGCCTACAATGAGCAGTTCTTC. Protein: CASSAPQAYNEQFF.

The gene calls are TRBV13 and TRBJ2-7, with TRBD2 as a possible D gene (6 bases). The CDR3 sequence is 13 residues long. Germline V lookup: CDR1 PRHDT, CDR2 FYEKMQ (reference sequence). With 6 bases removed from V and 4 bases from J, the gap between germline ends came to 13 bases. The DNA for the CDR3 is TGTGCCAGCAGTGTGGGGAGGAGTTACGAGCAGTACTTC. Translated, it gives CASSVGRSYEQYF.

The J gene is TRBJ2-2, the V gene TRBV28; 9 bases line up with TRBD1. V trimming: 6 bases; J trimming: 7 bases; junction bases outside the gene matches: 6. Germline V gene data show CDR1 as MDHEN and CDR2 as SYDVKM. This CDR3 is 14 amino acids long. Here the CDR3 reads CASRTGGAGGELFF. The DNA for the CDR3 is TGTGCCAGCAGAACAGGGGGCGCGGGCGGGGAGCTGTTTTTT. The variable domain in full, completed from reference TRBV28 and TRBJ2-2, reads DVKVTQSSRYLVKRTGEKVFLECVQDMDHENMFWYRQDPGLGLRLIYFSYDVKMKEKGDIPEGYSVSREKKERFSLILESASTNQTSMYLCASRTGGAGGELFFGEGSRLTVL.

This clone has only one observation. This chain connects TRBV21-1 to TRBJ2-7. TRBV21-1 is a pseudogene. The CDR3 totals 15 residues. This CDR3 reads CASSKDGGGWYEQYF. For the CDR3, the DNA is TGTGCCAGCAGCAAAGATGGGGGTGGGTGGTACGAGCAGTACTTC.

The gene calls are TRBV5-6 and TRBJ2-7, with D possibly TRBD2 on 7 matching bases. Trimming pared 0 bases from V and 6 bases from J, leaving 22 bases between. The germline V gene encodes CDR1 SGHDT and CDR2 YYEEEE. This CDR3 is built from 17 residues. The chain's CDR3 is CASSLGRGGQNAGEQYF. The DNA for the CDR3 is TGTGCCAGCAGCTTGGGGCGCGGGGGCCAGAATGCCGGCGAGCAGTACTTC.

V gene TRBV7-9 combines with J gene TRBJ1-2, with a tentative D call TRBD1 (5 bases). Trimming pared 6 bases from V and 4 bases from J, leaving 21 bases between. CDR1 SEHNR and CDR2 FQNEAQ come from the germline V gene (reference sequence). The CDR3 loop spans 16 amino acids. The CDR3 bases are TGTGCCAGCAGGGGGGAAGTGGGTTCCCCTATCTATGGCTACACCTTC. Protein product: CASRGEVGSPIYGYTF.

CDR3 residues: CASSDREDYEQYF. As DNA, the CDR3 is TGTGCCAGCAGCGACAGGGAGGACTACGAGCAGTACTTC. V is TRBV27 and J is TRBJ2-7; perhaps TRBD1 as D (7 bases). The CDR3 consists of 13 residues. V was shortened by 6 bases and J by 3 bases, with 12 bases between the two germline ends. Germline V gene data show CDR1 as MNHEY and CDR2 as SMNVEV (reference sequence).